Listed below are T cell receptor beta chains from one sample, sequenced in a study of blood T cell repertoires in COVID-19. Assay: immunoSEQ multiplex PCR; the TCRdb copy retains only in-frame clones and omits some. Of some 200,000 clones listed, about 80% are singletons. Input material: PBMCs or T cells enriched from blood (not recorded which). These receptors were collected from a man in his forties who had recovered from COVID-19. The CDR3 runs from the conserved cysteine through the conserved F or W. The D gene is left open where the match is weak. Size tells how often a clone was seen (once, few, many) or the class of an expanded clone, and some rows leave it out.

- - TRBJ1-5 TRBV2 CASSDSNSNQPQHF TGTGCCAGCAGTGACAGTAATAGCAATCAGCCCCAGCATTTT
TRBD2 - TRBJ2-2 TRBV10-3 CAITTSGVRNTGELFF TGTGCCATAACGACTAGCGGGGTGAGAAACACCGGGGAGCTGTTTTTT
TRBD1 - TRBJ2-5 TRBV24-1 CATSEIGTGKVKETQYF TGTGCCACCAGCGAAATCGGGACAGGAAAAGTAAAAGAGACCCAGTACTTC
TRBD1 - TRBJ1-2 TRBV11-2 CASSLAPTGGRYGYTF TGTGCCAGCAGCTTAGCCCCCACAGGGGGAAGGTATGGCTACACCTTC
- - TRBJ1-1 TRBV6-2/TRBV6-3 CASSYFPSEAFF TGTGCCAGCAGTTACTTCCCGTCTGAAGCTTTCTTT
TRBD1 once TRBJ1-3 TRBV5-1 CASSQGQGSGNTIYF TGCGCCAGCAGCCAGGGACAGGGTTCAGGAAACACCATATATTTT
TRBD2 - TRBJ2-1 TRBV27 CASCSGGAGYRPQFF TGTGCCAGCTGCAGCGGGGGGGCCGGGTACCGCCCGCAGTTCTTC
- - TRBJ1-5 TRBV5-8 CASSLRGISNQPQHF TGTGCCAGCAGCTTGCGGGGTATAAGCAATCAGCCCCAGCATTTT
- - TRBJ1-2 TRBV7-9 CASSRGAGNNNYGYTF TGTGCCAGCAGCAGGGGGGCAGGGAATAATAACTATGGCTACACCTTC
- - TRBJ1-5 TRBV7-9 CASSNSRFGNQPQHF TGTGCCAGCAGCAACTCCCGTTTTGGCAATCAGCCCCAGCATTTT
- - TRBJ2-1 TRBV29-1 CSGMPGGRPEEQFF TGCAGCGGCATGCCCGGGGGGCGACCAGAGGAGCAGTTCTTC
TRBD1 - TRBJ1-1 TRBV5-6 CASSLGQVGAFF TGTGCCAGCAGCCTCGGACAGGTCGGGGCTTTCTTT
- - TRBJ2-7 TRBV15 CATSRDHTFYEQYF TGTGCCACCAGCAGAGATCACACGTTCTACGAGCAGTACTTC
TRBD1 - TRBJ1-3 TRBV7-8 CASSLGRTGESGNTIYF TGTGCCAGCAGCTTAGGGCGGACAGGGGAGTCTGGAAACACCATATATTTT
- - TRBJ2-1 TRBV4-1 CASSQGLGSNSYNEQFF TGCGCCAGCAGCCAAGGGCTGGGCTCAAACTCCTACAATGAGCAGTTCTTC
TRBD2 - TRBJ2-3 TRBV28 CASRTRSGADTQYF TGTGCCAGCAGGACCCGGAGCGGGGCAGATACGCAGTATTTT
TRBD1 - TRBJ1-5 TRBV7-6 CASSLGTGGNQPQHF TGTGCCAGCAGCTTAGGGACAGGGGGCAATCAGCCCCAGCATTTT
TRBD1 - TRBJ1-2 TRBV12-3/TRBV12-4 CASSFDRGLGYTF TGTGCCAGCAGTTTCGACAGGGGGCTTGGCTACACCTTC
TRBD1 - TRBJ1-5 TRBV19 CASSDRVRSSNQPQHF TGTGCCAGTAGTGACAGGGTGCGGAGTAGCAATCAGCCCCAGCATTTT
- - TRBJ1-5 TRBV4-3 CASSQGQNQPQHF TGCGCCAGCAGCCAAGGACAGAATCAGCCCCAGCATTTT
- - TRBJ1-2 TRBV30 CAYLRDLNYGYTF TGTGCCTACCTACGGGATCTTAACTATGGCTACACCTTC
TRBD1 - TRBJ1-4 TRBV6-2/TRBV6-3 CASSLGQVFNEKLFF TGTGCCAGCAGTCTCGGACAGGTATTCAATGAAAAACTGTTTTTT
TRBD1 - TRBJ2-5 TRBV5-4 CASSTRTGGQETQYF TGTGCCAGCAGCACGAGGACAGGGGGGCAAGAGACCCAGTACTTC
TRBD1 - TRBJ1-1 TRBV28 CASSLRDRKAFF TGTGCCAGCAGTTTAAGGGACAGAAAAGCTTTCTTT
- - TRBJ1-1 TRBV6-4 CASSLGGSTEAFF TGTGCCAGCAGCCTCGGGGGGTCCACTGAAGCTTTCTTT
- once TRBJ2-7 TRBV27 CASSFARTYEQYF TGTGCCAGCAGTTTTGCCAGGACCTACGAGCAGTACTTC
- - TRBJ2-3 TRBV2 CASSLLRVGFEDTQYF TGTGCCAGCAGCCTGTTACGGGTGGGTTTCGAAGATACGCAGTATTTT
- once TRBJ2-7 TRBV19 CASSLYSMGGEQYF TGTGCCAGTAGCCTATACTCCATGGGGGGCGAGCAGTACTTC
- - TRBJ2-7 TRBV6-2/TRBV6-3 CASSQQGLNEQYF TGTGCCAGCAGCCAACAGGGTTTGAACGAGCAGTACTTC
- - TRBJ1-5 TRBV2 CASSGFDTSSNQPQHF TGTGCCAGCAGTGGCTTCGACACCTCTAGCAATCAGCCCCAGCATTTT
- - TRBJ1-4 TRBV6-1 CASSEDGRSNEKLFF TGTGCCAGCAGTGAAGACGGCAGGTCTAATGAAAAACTGTTTTTT
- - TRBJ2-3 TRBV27 CASRLVQARGDTQYF TGTGCCAGCAGGCTTGTACAGGCCCGAGGAGATACGCAGTATTTT
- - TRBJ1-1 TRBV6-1 CASSEASHGYTEAFF TGTGCCAGCAGTGAAGCTTCGCATGGCTACACTGAAGCTTTCTTT